This TCR beta chain stems from a study of a mutant IDH1 vaccine in newly diagnosed glioma. Study context: Visit V13 took place at week 47, and visit V12 happened at week 35.

J was trimmed by 5 bases and V by 4 bases; bases with no gene match: 3. Germline assignment: CDR1 SGHRS and CDR2 YFSETQ. This CDR3 contains 14 residues. The data were produced by immunoSEQ multiplex PCR, yet TCRdb's version contains in-frame clones alone and is incomplete. Of over 30,000 clones listed, roughly 79% are singletons. A remark on this clone: The antigen is undetermined.

Specified time point: week 35, safety follow-up. Topical imiquimod was applied with each vaccine dose, which held 300 ug of mutant IDH1 20-mer peptide. Those who donated had recent WHO grade 3 or 4 IDH1-mutant, ATRX-lost astrocytomas. This sample comprised PBMCs, obtained from a glioma patient whose treatment included an IDH1 peptide vaccine. The sequence was obtained from a woman in her thirties with glioma. Some clones in this sample may be carry-over from other donors' samples. The V gene is TRBV5-1, the J gene TRBJ1-5, with 10 bases fitting TRBD1. The CDR3: CASSPGTGDQPQHF. DNA for the CDR3: TGCGCCAGCAGCCCGGGGACAGGGGATCAGCCCCAGCATTTT.